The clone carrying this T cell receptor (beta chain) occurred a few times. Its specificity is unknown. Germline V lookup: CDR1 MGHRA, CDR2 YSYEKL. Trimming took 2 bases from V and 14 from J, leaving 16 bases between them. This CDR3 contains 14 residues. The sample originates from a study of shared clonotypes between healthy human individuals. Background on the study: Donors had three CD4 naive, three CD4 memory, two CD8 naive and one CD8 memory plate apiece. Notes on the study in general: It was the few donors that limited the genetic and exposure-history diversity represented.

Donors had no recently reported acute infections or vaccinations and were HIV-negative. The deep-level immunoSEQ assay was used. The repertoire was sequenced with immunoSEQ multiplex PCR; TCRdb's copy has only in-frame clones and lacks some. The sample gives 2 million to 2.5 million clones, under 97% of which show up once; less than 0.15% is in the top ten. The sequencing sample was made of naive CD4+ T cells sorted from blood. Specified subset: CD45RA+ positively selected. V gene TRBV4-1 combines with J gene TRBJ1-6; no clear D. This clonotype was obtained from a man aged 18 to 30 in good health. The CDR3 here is CASSQTLFVESLHF. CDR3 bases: TGCGCCAGCAGCCAAACTTTATTTGTTGAATCCCTCCACTTT.